These 9 T cell receptor beta chains were all obtained from the same sample, sequenced in a study of read filtering for tumor transcriptome and immune sequencing. This library used approximately 390 ng RNA and molecular barcoded adaptors spanning alpha/delta and beta/gamma chains. TCRdb passed the reads through MiXCR, listing each CDR3 protein once. Seen here are about 57,000 distinct CDR3 sequences, 14% observed once, and the top ten hold around 43%. The sequencing input was a population of CD138-negative cells sorted from bone marrow. These receptors were collected from a donor aged 40 or over with multiple myeloma.

This clonotype was observed a few times. The rearrangement links TRBV19 to TRBJ1-5; 7 bases fit TRBD1. The CDR3 covers 16 residues. The V gene end was trimmed by 3 bases and the J gene end by 6 bases; junction bases not matched to a gene: 11. Germline CDR1 LNHDA, CDR2 SQIVND (reference sequence). CDR3 protein: CASSMLGGQGSQPQHF. The CDR3 nucleotides are TGTGCCAGTAGTATGTTAGGGGGCCAAGGTAGTCAGCCCCAGCATTTT.

V usage is TRBV10-2 and J usage is TRBJ2-1; no clear D gene. Trimming took 2 bases from V and 11 from J, leaving 13 bases between them. Per germline, CDR1 WSHSY and CDR2 SAAADI. The CDR3 runs 13 residues. CDR3 residues: CASSEAGYDKQFF. Written as DNA, the CDR3 is TGCGCCAGCAGTGAGGCCGGATACGACAAGCAGTTCTTC.

This clonotype was seen more than once but under ten times. The germline gene is not matched at one end of the junction; a read error may be the cause. DNA of the CDR3: TGTGCCAGCAGTTTTTTGGGGCTAGCGGGAACTGAGCAGTCCTTC. Residues: CASSFLGLAGTEQSF. This sequence joins TRBV12-3 or TRBV12-4 and TRBJ2-1; 9 nucleotides agree with TRBD2. The CDR3 is 15 amino acids.

This clonotype was recorded a few times. A read error may be the cause here, since a much bigger clone is one base away. The rearrangement joins TRBV6-5 to TRBJ2-1; D may be TRBD2 (6 bases). The CDR3 runs 14 residues. The germline V gene has CDR1 MNHEY and CDR2 SVGAGI. Trimming cost V 0 bases and J 9 bases, with 12 bases left between them. The CDR3 spells CASSYSEEAGEQFF. In nucleotides, the CDR3 is TGTGCCAGCAGTTACTCGGAGGAAGCGGGTGAGCAGTTCTTC.

This clonotype was counted ten times or more. The rearrangement uses TRBV29-1 and TRBJ2-3; TRBD1 matches at 9 bases. The CDR3 runs to 15 residues. Unmatched junction bases numbered 8, after V lost 4 bases and J lost 3 bases. Germline-derived CDR1 and CDR2 are SQVTM and ANQGSEA. CDR3: CSVGARDRGTDTQYF. CDR3 nucleotides: TGCAGCGTTGGCGCCCGAGACAGGGGGACAGATACGCAGTATTTT.

This clonotype was recorded many times. This chain connects TRBV7-8 to TRBJ2-7, with D perhaps matching TRBD2 (6 bases). CDR1 and CDR2 from the germline V gene are SGHVS and FQNEAQ. This CDR3 has 14 residues. Trimming stripped 0 bases from V and 4 bases from J, with 10 bases between. This CDR3 reads CASSLAGSHYEQYF. The CDR3, as DNA: TGTGCCAGCAGCTTAGCCGGGAGCCATTACGAGCAGTACTTC.

This clonotype was seen at least ten times. The genes are TRBV19 and TRBJ2-2; 11 nucleotides line up with TRBD2. CDR1 is LNHDA and CDR2 is SQIVND in the germline V gene (reference sequence). V was clipped by 6 bases and J by 6 bases; unmatched bases: 3. The length of the CDR3 is 14 residues. The CDR3 loop reads CASRLAGVAGELFF. As DNA, the CDR3 is TGTGCCAGTAGACTAGCGGGAGTGGCCGGGGAGCTGTTTTTT.

The V call is TRBV7-9, the J call TRBJ2-3, with TRBD2 matching 7 bases. The J segment lost 2 bases and the V segment lost 2 bases, leaving 13 bases of the junction unmatched. CDR3 size: 18 residues. Germline-derived CDR1 and CDR2 are SEHNR and FQNEAQ (reference sequence). The CDR3 DNA follows: TGTGCCAGCAGCTTACCCCCGGGGAGGGAGATCTACACAGATACGCAGTATTTT. Protein product: CASSLPPGREIYTDTQYF.

This clonotype has at least ten counts. This rearrangement joins TRBV27 to TRBJ2-2; 7 bases agree with TRBD2. V lost 5 bases, J lost 6 bases, and 3 bases stayed unmatched. CDR3 size: 13 residues. Per germline, CDR1 MNHEY and CDR2 SMNVEV (reference sequence). CDR3 in DNA: TGTGCCAGCAGTATGACTAGCCCCGGGGAGCTGTTTTTT. This codes for CASSMTSPGELFF.